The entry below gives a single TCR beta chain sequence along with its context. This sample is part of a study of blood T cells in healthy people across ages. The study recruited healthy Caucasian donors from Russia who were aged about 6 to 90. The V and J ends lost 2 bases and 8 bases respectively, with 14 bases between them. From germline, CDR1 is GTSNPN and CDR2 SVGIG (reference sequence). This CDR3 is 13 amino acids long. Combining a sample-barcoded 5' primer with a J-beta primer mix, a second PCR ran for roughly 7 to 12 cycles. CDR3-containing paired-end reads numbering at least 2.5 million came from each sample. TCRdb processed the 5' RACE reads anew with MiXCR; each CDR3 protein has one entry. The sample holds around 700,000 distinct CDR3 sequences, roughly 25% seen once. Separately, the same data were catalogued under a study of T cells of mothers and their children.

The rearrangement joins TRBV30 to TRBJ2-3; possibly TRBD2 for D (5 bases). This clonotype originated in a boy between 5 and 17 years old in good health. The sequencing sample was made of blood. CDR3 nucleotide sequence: TGTGCCTGGAGTAGTGGTTCGGCGGGTACGCAGTATTTT. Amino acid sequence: CAWSSGSAGTQYF.